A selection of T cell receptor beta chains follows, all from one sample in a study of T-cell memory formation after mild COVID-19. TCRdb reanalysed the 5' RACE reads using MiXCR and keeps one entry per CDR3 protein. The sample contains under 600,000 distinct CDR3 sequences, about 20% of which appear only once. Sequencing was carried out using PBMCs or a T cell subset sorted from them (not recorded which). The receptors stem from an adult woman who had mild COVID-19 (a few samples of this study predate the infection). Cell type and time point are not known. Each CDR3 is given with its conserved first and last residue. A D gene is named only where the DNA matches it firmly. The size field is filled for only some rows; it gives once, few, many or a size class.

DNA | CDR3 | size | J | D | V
TGTGCCAGCATGAACTCCTACTATGGCTACACCTTC | CASMNSYYGYTF | - | TRBJ1-2 | - | TRBV6-1
TGTGCCAGCAGTCGGACAGTCGAGGCAGATACGCAGTATTTT | CASSRTVEADTQYF | - | TRBJ2-3 | - | TRBV12-3/TRBV12-4
TGTGCCAGCAGCCTCTCCCGGGACAGGTCCTACGAGCAGTACTTC | CASSLSRDRSYEQYF | - | TRBJ2-7 | TRBD1 | TRBV7-9
TGTGCCAGCAGGGAGACAGGGGACACTGAAGCTTTCTTT | CASRETGDTEAFF | few | TRBJ1-1 | TRBD1 | TRBV5-4
TGTGCCAGCAGCCAAGAGATGAGTACGGGGGAGCTGTTTTTT | CASSQEMSTGELFF | - | TRBJ2-2 | - | TRBV14
TGTGCCAGCAGCTTAACATGGGTTGGTAAGGTCCGGAACACTGAAGCTTTCTTT | CASSLTWVGKVRNTEAFF | - | TRBJ1-1 | - | TRBV7-3
TGTGCCACCAGCAGCCCGCCGACAGACTTGTACCAAGAGACCCAGTACTTC | CATSSPPTDLYQETQYF | - | TRBJ2-5 | - | TRBV15
TGTGCCAGTAGTATAAGACAGGGGTGGAACACCGGGGAGCTGTTTTTT | CASSIRQGWNTGELFF | few | TRBJ2-2 | TRBD1 | TRBV19
TGCAGCTTCCGACTAGCGGCTAACCAAGAGACCCAGTACTTC | CSFRLAANQETQYF | - | TRBJ2-5 | TRBD2 | TRBV29-1
TGTGCCAGCAGCTTAGTAGGAACAACAGGGTCCTATGGCTACACCTTC | CASSLVGTTGSYGYTF | few | TRBJ1-2 | - | TRBV7-9
TGTGCCAGCAGCTTCCCAGGGACAGGGGGCTTTGGCTACACCTTC | CASSFPGTGGFGYTF | few | TRBJ1-2 | TRBD1 | TRBV7-9
TGTGCCAGCAGCTTAGCGGAGGGGGGCACAGATACGCAGTATTTT | CASSLAEGGTDTQYF | - | TRBJ2-3 | - | TRBV7-9
TGTGCCAGCAGTATACTAGCGTCCCTACGGGATACGCAGTATTTT | CASSILASLRDTQYF | few | TRBJ2-3 | TRBD2 | TRBV12-3/TRBV12-4
TGTGCCTGGAGTCTACAGGGGTTGACTGAAGCTTTCTTT | CAWSLQGLTEAFF | - | TRBJ1-1 | TRBD1 | TRBV30
TGTGCCAGCATAAAAAGCAGGGGCGAAGAGACCCAGTACTTC | CASIKSRGEETQYF | few | TRBJ2-5 | - | TRBV6-1
TGCAGCGTTGATTCCCAAGAGACCCAGTACTTC | CSVDSQETQYF | - | TRBJ2-5 | - | TRBV29-1
TGTGCCAGCAGCTCAGAGATGTATGGCTACACCTTC | CASSSEMYGYTF | - | TRBJ1-2 | - | TRBV7-6
TGCGCCACCGCCCTACTAGCGCCGAGGGAGACCCAGTACTTC | CATALLAPRETQYF | many | TRBJ2-5 | TRBD2 | TRBV5-1
TGTGCCACCAGCAGAGATTGGACAGGAGTGGGGGGGAACTACGAGCAGTACTTC | CATSRDWTGVGGNYEQYF | - | TRBJ2-7 | - | TRBV15
TGCAGTGCTGGTCAGTACTACGAGCAGTACTTC | CSAGQYYEQYF | - | TRBJ2-7 | - | TRBV20-1
TGTGCCAGCAGCTTTGTGGGACAGGGCAACGTCCTGACTTTC | CASSFVGQGNVLTF | many | TRBJ2-6 | TRBD1 | TRBV7-9
TGTGCCAGCAGCCCCGAGCAATACCATAGCAATCAGCCCCAGCATTTT | CASSPEQYHSNQPQHF | - | TRBJ1-5 | - | TRBV12-1
TGTGCCAGCAGAATCCCCGGGGTAGGCCAAGAGACCCAGTACTTC | CASRIPGVGQETQYF | few | TRBJ2-5 | - | TRBV6-5
TGTGCCACCAGTGATTCAGGGCCCAACACTGAAGCTTTCTTT | CATSDSGPNTEAFF | - | TRBJ1-1 | - | TRBV24-1
TGTGCCAGCAGTCTGACAGGGACACTGTACGAGCAGTACTTC | CASSLTGTLYEQYF | many | TRBJ2-7 | TRBD1 | TRBV25-1
TGCGCCAGCAGCCTCGAACAGGGGTGGAATTCACCCCTCCACTTT | CASSLEQGWNSPLHF | few | TRBJ1-6 | TRBD1 | TRBV5-1
TGTGCCAGCAGGCCACCAGGCGGGGGCACTGAAGCTTTCTTT | CASRPPGGGTEAFF | few | TRBJ1-1 | - | TRBV7-2
TGTGCCTGGAGTCGGGGGGCCGGTCAGCCCCAGCATTTT | CAWSRGAGQPQHF | - | TRBJ1-5 | - | TRBV30
TGTGCCAGCAGCTTTAGACAGGGTTTCCCCTACGAGCAGTACTTC | CASSFRQGFPYEQYF | - | TRBJ2-7 | TRBD1 | TRBV13
TGTGCCACCAGGACCGGAGGACAGGGGACGCAGTATTTT | CATRTGGQGTQYF | - | TRBJ2-3 | TRBD1 | TRBV24-1
TGTGCCAGCAGTTTCAGGGTGGATCAGCCCCAGCATTTT | CASSFRVDQPQHF | - | TRBJ1-5 | - | TRBV12-3/TRBV12-4
TGCAGCGTTGAAGGGGCAGCGGCCGGGGAGCTGTTTTTT | CSVEGAAAGELFF | - | TRBJ2-2 | - | TRBV29-1
TGTGCCAGCAGCCTGTGGGGGGAGAATGAAAAACTGTTTTTT | CASSLWGENEKLFF | - | TRBJ1-4 | - | TRBV3-1
TGCGCCAGCAGCTATCGAGGACTAGCCCGATACGAAGAGCTGTTTTTT | CASSYRGLARYEELFF | few | TRBJ2-2 | TRBD2 | TRBV5-1
TGTGCCAGCAGCTTAGCGTGGCTAGCGGGACTCTCCTACAATGAGCAGTTCTTC | CASSLAWLAGLSYNEQFF | - | TRBJ2-1 | TRBD2 | TRBV7-8
TGTGCCAGCAGCTTACTCGCTTTTGAGCAGTTCTTC | CASSLLAFEQFF | few | TRBJ2-1 | - | TRBV7-9
TGTGCCAGCAGCTCCTTGGCGGGAGGGAGCACCGGGGAGCTGTTTTTT | CASSSLAGGSTGELFF | few | TRBJ2-2 | TRBD2 | TRBV6-6
TGTGCCACCAGTGATGGACTAGCGGGAAATTACAATGAGCAGTTCTTC | CATSDGLAGNYNEQFF | - | TRBJ2-1 | TRBD2 | TRBV24-1
TGTGCTAGCAGCCCTTTTCGCTACCAAGAGACCCAGTACTTC | CASSPFRYQETQYF | few | TRBJ2-5 | - | TRBV7-7
TGCAGTGCTAGAGATAGGAGCGGGTCGTACGAGCAGTACTTC | CSARDRSGSYEQYF | few | TRBJ2-7 | - | TRBV20-1
TGTGACAGCAGCTCATGGGAGACCCAGTACTTC | CDSSSWETQYF | - | TRBJ2-5 | - | TRBV7-2
TGTGCCACCAGCAGGCCGGACAGACTCGATCAGCCCCAGCATTTT | CATSRPDRLDQPQHF | once | TRBJ1-5 | - | TRBV15
TGTGCCAGCAGCGGAATGGTCCCCGGAGTGGGCCTAGACGAGCAGTACTTC | CASSGMVPGVGLDEQYF | - | TRBJ2-7 | - | TRBV7-9
TGCGCCAGCAGCCAAGCCCCAGGGGGCGAAAAACTGTTTTTT | CASSQAPGGEKLFF | few | TRBJ1-4 | TRBD1 | TRBV4-1
TGTGCCAGTGCGGAGACGGGTGGCTACACCTTC | CASAETGGYTF | - | TRBJ1-2 | - | TRBV19
TGTGCCAGCAGCCAAGATTGGGGTGGGGCTAGCGGCACAGATACGCAGTATTTT | CASSQDWGGASGTDTQYF | - | TRBJ2-3 | - | TRBV4-2
TGTGCCAGCAGCTGGACTAGTTCAGGCGAGCAGTTCTTC | CASSWTSSGEQFF | few | TRBJ2-1 | TRBD2 | TRBV7-3
TGTGCCAGCAGCAGTGTATGCAGGGAGGGCACCGGGGAGCTGTTTTTT | CASSSVCREGTGELFF | - | TRBJ2-2 | - | TRBV21-1
TGTGCCAGCAGTTCTTCTCATTGGACTAGCGGGAGAGACGTCTCCTACGAGCAGTACTTC | CASSSSHWTSGRDVSYEQYF | few | TRBJ2-7 | TRBD2 | TRBV28
TGCGCCAGCAGCCGGGACAGGGGGTATCAGCCCCAGCATTTT | CASSRDRGYQPQHF | - | TRBJ1-5 | TRBD1 | TRBV4-3
TGTGCCAGTGGGGCGGGAGGGTCACCTCAGTACTTC | CASGAGGSPQYF | - | TRBJ2-4 | TRBD2 | TRBV19
TGCAGTGCTAGAGCGGACTCAGTGAACACTGAAGCTTTCTTT | CSARADSVNTEAFF | few | TRBJ1-1 | - | TRBV20-1